This entry lists 28 T cell receptor beta chains sequenced from one sample in a study of PD-1 blockade in classical Hodgkin lymphoma. Libraries were prepared by immunoSEQ multiplex PCR; TCRdb keeps only in-frame clonotypes and omits some of them. Seen here are 21,000 or so clones, 85% to 90% observed once, and the top ten hold roughly 21%. The time point is: cycle 4 day 1 (C4D1), after about 6 weeks of nivolumab. In every patient, relapse followed autologous stem cell transplantation, while exposure to brentuximab vedotin differed. Sequenced here: peripheral blood mononuclear cells (PBMCs), sampled before the fourth cycle of nivolumab. The receptors stem from a human donor with classical Hodgkin lymphoma.

This rearrangement joins TRBV4-1 to TRBJ1-2; 7 bases fit TRBD1. The V segment lost 4 bases and the J segment 2 bases; nucleotides outside the gene matches: 16. Germline V lookup: CDR1 MGHRA, CDR2 YSYEKL. The CDR3 consists of 18 residues. CDR3 in DNA: TGCGCCAGCAGCCCCCGACCCCGGGACAGATTAAAAAACTATGGCTACACCTTC. Translated: CASSPRPRDRLKNYGYTF.

The chain joins TRBV6-6 to TRBJ2-1; no reliable D call. Trimming pared 7 bases from V and 6 bases from J, leaving 13 bases between. The CDR3 is made up of 13 amino acids. CDR1 and CDR2 (germline): MNHNY, SVGAGI (reference sequence). CDR3: CASTPGWGNEQFF. The CDR3 nucleotides read TGTGCCAGCACTCCAGGATGGGGCAATGAGCAGTTCTTC.

The V call is TRBV30, the J call TRBJ2-7; possible D gene TRBD2, 5 bases. CDR1 is GTSNPN and CDR2 is SVGIG in the germline V gene (reference sequence). V lost 0 bases and J lost 0, with 18 bases in between. The CDR3 loop spans 17 amino acids. The CDR3 sequence is CAWSVIGLAPSSYEQYF. Here the CDR3 DNA reads TGTGCCTGGAGTGTAATTGGGCTAGCACCGAGCTCCTACGAGCAGTACTTC.

The chain uses TRBV6-5 and TRBJ2-1; D possibly corresponds to TRBD2 (5 bases). The germline gives CDR1 MNHEY, CDR2 SVGAGI. V shed 2 bases and J shed 3 bases, with 11 bases lying between them. The CDR3 is 15 amino acids. The CDR3 is CASSYTSGDYNEQFF. As DNA, the CDR3 is TGTGCCAGCAGTTACACAAGCGGAGACTACAATGAGCAGTTCTTC.

This clone has a single count. The gene calls are TRBV7-6 and TRBJ2-5; 7 nucleotides agree with TRBD1. The J call may be in error: the DNA end matches TRBJ2-7 better. Germline CDR1 is SGHVS and CDR2 is FNYEAQ. This CDR3 region has 13 residues. The DNA for the CDR3 is TGTGCCAGCAGCTTGGGGACAGCTTACGAGCAGTACTTC. Translating it yields CASSLGTAYEQYF.

The gene calls are TRBV6-6 and TRBJ2-1; D is undetermined. This CDR3 is 14 amino acids long. From germline, CDR1 is MNHNY and CDR2 SVGAGI (reference sequence). V lost 4 bases and J lost 4, with 11 bases in between. The CDR3: CASSSPDPYNEQFF. The CDR3 nucleotides are TGTGCCAGCAGTTCACCGGACCCATACAATGAGCAGTTCTTC.

The chain has TRBV7-9 and TRBJ2-1, with 8 nucleotides matching TRBD1. Germline V gene lookup returns CDR1 SEHNR and CDR2 FQNEAQ (reference sequence). CDR3 length equals 15 residues. J gave up 1 base and V 4 bases, and 3 bases lay outside the gene matches. DNA for the CDR3: TGTGCCAGCAGCTCCGGACAGGGATCCTACAATGAGCAGTTCTTC. This sequence encodes CASSSGQGSYNEQFF. The full variable domain, completed using reference TRBV7-9 and TRBJ2-1, is DTGVSQNPRHKITKRGQNVTFRCDPISEHNRLYWYRQTLGQGPEFLTYFQNEAQLEKSRLLSDRFSAERPKGSFSTLEIQRTEQGDSAMYLCASSSGQGSYNEQFFGPGTRLTVL.

This rearrangement joins TRBV6-1 to TRBJ2-7; tentatively, D is TRBD1 (5 bases). CDR1 and CDR2 (germline): MNHNS, SASEGT. V was cut by 4 bases and J by 1 base, with 14 bases left in between. This CDR3 has 15 residues. Here the CDR3 DNA reads TGTGCCAGCAGTGTTCGAGACAGTGCATCCTACGAGCAGTACTTC. This sequence encodes CASSVRDSASYEQYF.

The chain employs TRBV2 and TRBJ1-4, with TRBD1 as a possible D gene (5 bases). Germline V lookup: CDR1 SNHLY, CDR2 FYNNEI. Trimming shortened V by 7 bases and J by 0 bases, and 15 bases separated the two germline ends. CDR3 length equals 16 residues. The CDR3 region has the DNA TGTGCCAGCAACTCCCCCCAGGGAGCAACTAATGAAAAACTGTTTTTT. This gives the protein CASNSPQGATNEKLFF.

This sequence joins TRBV19 and TRBJ2-5; D remains ambiguous. The CDR3 has 13 residues. V was shortened by 4 bases and J by 3 bases, with 9 bases between the two germline ends. Germline V gene data show CDR1 as LNHDA and CDR2 as SQIVND (reference sequence). CDR3 sequence (DNA): TGTGCCAGTAGTAGGGCCAGCGAAGAGACCCAGTACTTC. Its translation is CASSRASEETQYF.

The chain uses TRBV10-3 and TRBJ2-2, with 13 bases aligning to TRBD2. Germline assignment: CDR1 ENHRY and CDR2 SYGVKD. V was clipped by 6 bases and J by 1 base; unmatched bases: 11. This CDR3 has 19 residues. The CDR3 DNA sequence: TGTGCCATCAGACCCGTGACTAGCGGGAGGTACGAGAACACCGGGGAGCTGTTTTTT. Protein: CAIRPVTSGRYENTGELFF.

The count of this clone is one. This sequence joins TRBV2 and TRBJ2-7, with 8 bases aligning to TRBD1. V gave up 3 bases and J gave up 2 bases; unmatched junction bases: 3. This CDR3 has 14 residues. Looked up from germline, CDR1 is SNHLY and CDR2 is FYNNEI. In DNA form, the CDR3 reads TGTGCCAGCAGTGAGACAGGGGCCCCCTACGAGCAGTACTTC. Protein: CASSETGAPYEQYF.

This sequence joins TRBV5-1 and TRBJ2-1, with 11 bases identical to TRBD1. This CDR3 has 16 amino acids. Germline CDR1 and CDR2: SGHRS and YFSETQ. The trim removed 1 base at V and 8 bases at J, leaving 8 bases unmatched. Here the CDR3 reads CASSLPGTGGAHEQFF. CDR3 coding DNA: TGCGCCAGCAGCTTGCCTGGGACAGGGGGAGCCCATGAGCAGTTCTTC.

This chain uses TRBV7-9 with TRBJ2-7; maybe TRBD2 (7 bases). The CDR3 covers 13 residues. Germline V gives CDR1 SEHNR, CDR2 FQNEAQ (reference sequence). The ends were cut back, 7 bases at V and 6 bases at J, with 16 bases in the middle. This CDR3 is CASTFGGPGEQYF. The CDR3 coding sequence is TGTGCCAGCACCTTCGGGGGGCCGGGCGAGCAGTACTTC.

The chain employs TRBV5-1 and TRBJ1-2; D is possibly TRBD1 (6 bases). The germline V gene encodes CDR1 SGHRS and CDR2 YFSETQ. The CDR3 is 14 residues long. V lost 2 bases to trimming and J lost 8 bases, with 16 bases between them. The chain's CDR3 is CASSFLRGARGYTF. CDR3 sequence (DNA): TGCGCCAGCAGCTTTTTACGGGGGGCGAGGGGCTACACCTTC.

The chain carries TRBV5-1 and TRBJ2-3, with 11 bases identical to TRBD2. Germline loops: CDR1 SGHRS, CDR2 YFSETQ. The J segment lost 2 bases and the V segment lost 0 bases, leaving 2 bases of the junction unmatched. The CDR3 consists of 16 residues. In DNA, the CDR3 is TGCGCCAGCAGCTTGGCTAGCGGGGGGATCACAGATACGCAGTATTTT. The encoded protein is CASSLASGGITDTQYF.

This clone was counted once. The gene calls are TRBV7-6 and TRBJ1-6, with unresolved D. The CDR3 is made up of 15 amino acids. Germline V CDR1 and CDR2: SGHVS, FNYEAQ. V was clipped by 3 bases and J by 7 bases, with 13 bases between them. CDR3 sequence: CASSLASGTNSPLHF. Here the CDR3 DNA reads TGTGCCAGCAGCTTGGCCTCAGGAACGAATTCACCCCTCCACTTT.

In nucleotides, the CDR3 is TGTGCCAGCAGTCCTCCCCTTAGCACAGATACGCAGTATTTT. Translated: CASSPPLSTDTQYF. The chain is built from TRBV6-7 and TRBJ2-3; D gene uncertain. TRBV6-7 carries the ORF label, with uncertain function. Trimming removed 5 bases from V and 0 bases from J, with 9 bases in between. The CDR3 runs 14 residues.

V and J are TRBV30 and TRBJ1-2; D may be TRBD1 (5 bases). This CDR3 has 14 residues. V was clipped by 0 bases and J by 7 bases, with 15 bases between them. Germline CDR1 GTSNPN, CDR2 SVGIG (reference sequence). This CDR3 is CAWSVPGPGIGYTF. The DNA of the CDR3 is TGTGCCTGGAGTGTACCGGGGCCGGGGATTGGCTACACCTTC. The whole variable domain, filled in from reference TRBV30 and TRBJ1-2, reads SQTIHQWPATLVQPVGSPLSLECTVEGTSNPNLYWYRQAAGRGLQLLFYSVGIGQISSEVPQNLSASRPQDRQFILSSKKLLLSDSGFYLCAWSVPGPGIGYTFGSGTRLTVV.

In the case of this clone: One end of the junction is discordant with germline, which a read error may explain. The genes are TRBV30 and TRBJ1-3, with no clear D. Germline values: CDR1 GTSNPN, CDR2 SVGIG (reference sequence). This CDR3 region has 12 residues. In nucleotides, the CDR3 is TGTGCCTGGAGTTCGGGTGGAAACACCACATATTTT. Its protein product is CAWSSGGNTTYF.

V usage is TRBV5-6 and J usage is TRBJ2-3; D gene uncertain. Germline V CDR1 and CDR2: SGHDT, YYEEEE. CDR3 length equals 13 residues. Trimming left V 0 bases short and J 7 bases short, with 9 bases between. The CDR3: CASSLGPFHTQYF. The CDR3 DNA sequence: TGTGCCAGCAGCTTGGGCCCATTTCATACGCAGTATTTT. The variable domain in full, completed from reference TRBV5-6 and TRBJ2-3, reads DAGVTQSPTHLIKTRGQQVTLRCSPKSGHDTVSWYQQALGQGPQFIFQYYEEEERQRGNFPDRFSGHQFPNYSSELNVNALLLGDSALYLCASSLGPFHTQYFGPGTRLTVL.

CDR3 bases: TGCAGCGCTGTATTGAACACTGAAGCTTTCTTT. It codes for CSAVLNTEAFF. The V and J genes are TRBV29-1 and TRBJ1-1; D ambiguous. Germline loops: CDR1 SQVTM, CDR2 ANQGSEA. The CDR3 has 11 residues. V was trimmed by 7 bases and J by 0 bases, leaving 6 bases between them.

The chain recombines TRBV6-1 with TRBJ1-5, with no clear D. The CDR3 covers 16 residues. Germline loops: CDR1 MNHNS, CDR2 SASEGT. V was cut by 3 bases and J by 2 bases, with 14 bases left in between. CDR3 protein: CASSDLGRAGNQPQHF. In DNA, the CDR3 is TGTGCCAGCAGTGATTTAGGGAGGGCTGGCAATCAGCCCCAGCATTTT.

V is TRBV19 and J is TRBJ1-2, with D possibly being TRBD1 (6 bases). V was clipped by 3 bases and J by 8 bases, with 22 bases between them. Germline CDR1 and CDR2: LNHDA and SQIVND (reference sequence). CDR3 length: 16 residues. The CDR3 DNA reads TGTGCCAGTAGTATCCTGGCAGGGGACCTCGGTTGGGGCTACACCTTC. This translates into CASSILAGDLGWGYTF.

This chain joins TRBV11-2 and TRBJ2-1; 11 bases fit TRBD2. The CDR3 is 19 amino acids. The germline gives CDR1 SGHAT, CDR2 FQNNGV. Trimming took 4 bases from V and 7 from J; bases not matched to a gene: 18. This CDR3 is CASSSRPLAGGPARNEQFF. In DNA form, the CDR3 reads TGTGCCAGCAGCTCCAGGCCCCTAGCGGGGGGTCCCGCCCGAAATGAGCAGTTCTTC.

The V call is TRBV19, the J call TRBJ2-3; the match to TRBD2 covers 10 bases. The CDR3 has 18 residues. The ends lost 3 bases at V and 2 bases at J; junction bases unmatched: 11. Germline loops: CDR1 LNHDA, CDR2 SQIVND (reference sequence). The CDR3 nucleotides read TGTGCCAGTAGTATTTTCGGGCTAGCGGGGGATACCACAGATACGCAGTATTTT. This gives the protein CASSIFGLAGDTTDTQYF.

This clone came up once. The chain has TRBV5-4 and TRBJ2-3, with 7 bases fitting TRBD2. V lost 5 bases, J lost 2 bases, and 5 bases stayed unmatched. Germline values: CDR1 SGHNT, CDR2 YYREEE (reference sequence). The CDR3 runs to 14 residues. The chain's CDR3 is CASRAGALTDTQYF. For the CDR3, the DNA is TGTGCCAGCAGGGCGGGAGCGCTCACAGATACGCAGTATTTT.

This chain connects TRBV5-5 to TRBJ2-3; perhaps D is TRBD1 or TRBD2 (5 bases each). V was shortened by 0 bases and J by 0 bases, with 11 bases between the two germline ends. The CDR3 length is 16 residues. The germline gives CDR1 SGHKS, CDR2 YYEKEE (reference sequence). Here the CDR3 reads CASSLAGRTSTDTQYF. The CDR3 nucleotides read TGTGCCAGCAGCTTGGCGGGACGGACTAGCACAGATACGCAGTATTTT.